The following is a TCR beta chain sequence with its context. Losses at the gene ends were 2 bases for V and 3 bases for J; bases not matched to a gene: 7. CDR1 MDHEN and CDR2 SYDVKM come from the germline V gene. The CDR3 spans 16 residues. The data were taken from a study of cytomegalovirus exposure and HLA in healthy donors. The study ran its PCR with 60 Vbeta and 13 Jbeta primers. Repertoires were generated with immunoSEQ multiplex PCR, while TCRdb's copy carries only in-frame clones and drops some. The sample holds 130,000 to 150,000 clones, about four fifths seen once. J is TRBJ1-5 and V is TRBV28, with TRBD1 matching 7 bases. The sample taken for sequencing was PBMCs. The clonotype comes from a man in his forties or fifties in good health and CMV-seropositive. The CDR3 coding sequence is TGTGCCAGCAGTTTAGGTGCAGGGGGGTACAATCAGCCCCAGCATTTT. This encodes CASSLGAGGYNQPQHF.